This is a list of T cell receptor beta chains from one sample in a study of blood T cells in healthy people across ages. TCRdb re-analysed the 5' RACE reads in MiXCR, keeping a single row per CDR3 protein. The repertoire holds about 650,000 distinct CDR3 sequences, more than 45% seen once, with roughly 14% in the top ten. Input material: blood. All receptors come from a woman aged 80 or older in good health. CDR3s include the opening cysteine and the closing phenylalanine or tryptophan. The D gene is left open where the match is weak. Clone size is shown for a subset of rows, as once, few, many or a class of expanded clone.

d_call j_call v_call clone_size cdr3_nt cdr3_aa
. TRBJ2-1 TRBV27 once TGTGCCAGCAGTCCACGGGAGCGCGGTGGGGACGAGCAGTTCTTC CASSPRERGGDEQFF
. TRBJ2-7 TRBV12-3/TRBV12-4 once TGTGCCAGCACTCGGCAGGGCCTTGGGCAGTACTTC CASTRQGLGQYF
. TRBJ2-1 TRBV25-1 . TGTGCCAGCAGGGAATCCGAGGGGAGGACCCCGTTCTTC CASRESEGRTPFF
. TRBJ2-5 TRBV20-1 . TGCAGTGCTAGAGATCTTACAGAGCCTCAAGAGACCCAGTATTTC CSARDLTEPQETQYF
TRBD1 TRBJ2-1 TRBV14 . TGTGCCAGCAGTCATGGACAGGGAGGATGGAATGAGCAGTTCTTC CASSHGQGGWNEQFF
. TRBJ2-1 TRBV11-2 . TGTGCCAGCAGCCGAGTACTAAACCAGGGAAAGGAGCAGTTCTTC CASSRVLNQGKEQFF
TRBD1 TRBJ2-5 TRBV28 . TGTGCCAGCAGTCGAACAGGGGGGTTAGAGACCCAGTACTTC CASSRTGGLETQYF
. TRBJ2-1 TRBV5-1 many TGCGCCAGCCTCCAATCGGGGAATGAGCAGTTCTTC CASLQSGNEQFF
. TRBJ2-6 TRBV29-1 . TGCAGCGTTGAGTTAGTGGACTCTGGGGCCAACGTCCTGACTTTC CSVELVDSGANVLTF
. TRBJ2-3 TRBV9 once TGTGCCAGCAGCGTAGAGGTCCTGGATACGCAGTATTTT CASSVEVLDTQYF
TRBD2 TRBJ2-5 TRBV4-2 . TGTGCCAGCAGCCAAGGGCAAAGCGGGAGTGGGGGCCAAGAGACCCAGTACTTC CASSQGQSGSGGQETQYF
TRBD2 TRBJ2-5 TRBV18 . TGTGCCAGCTCACTACTAGCGGGAGTCCCTGAGACCCAGTACTTC CASSLLAGVPETQYF
TRBD2 TRBJ2-3 TRBV7-9 many TGTGCCAGCAGCGTAGGAAGCGGGAGGTCGCAGTATTTT CASSVGSGRSQYF
. TRBJ2-7 TRBV29-1 once TGCAGCGTTGGCGTCGCGGGCGGAACCCTCTACGAGCAGTACTTC CSVGVAGGTLYEQYF
. TRBJ2-7 TRBV6-1 . TGTGCCAGCAGTGAGACCCGCTCCCGGGACGAGCAGTACTTC CASSETRSRDEQYF
. TRBJ2-1 TRBV3-1 . TGTGCCAGCAGCCAAGGCCTCAATGAGCAGTTCTTC CASSQGLNEQFF
. TRBJ2-1 TRBV6-2/TRBV6-3 . TGTGCCAGCAGGGACCCGGGGGAACTTTACAATGAGCAGTTCTTC CASRDPGELYNEQFF
TRBD1 TRBJ2-7 TRBV20-1 many TGCAGTGCTAGAGGGACCCTCAGGGGGACCTACGAGCAGTACTTC CSARGTLRGTYEQYF
. TRBJ2-5 TRBV7-2 many TGTGCCAGCAGCTTAACCTCGCGACACTCCCAGTACTTC CASSLTSRHSQYF
. TRBJ2-1 TRBV2 . TGTGCCAGCACGAACGGGCCGAGGGGATGGCATGAGCAGTTCTTC CASTNGPRGWHEQFF
TRBD2 TRBJ2-1 TRBV5-1 . TGCGCCAGCAGCTCTAGCGGGGTAGGATCTGGTGAGCAGTTCTTC CASSSSGVGSGEQFF
TRBD1 TRBJ2-5 TRBV7-2 once TGTGCCAGCAGCTTAATAGCGAGGGACAGGAGGGGACAGACCCAGTACTTC CASSLIARDRRGQTQYF